This is a list of T cell receptor beta chains from one sample in a study of identical twins. Using its own MiXCR run on the 5' RACE reads, TCRdb lists one record per CDR3 protein. This table has some 660,000 distinct CDR3 sequences, roughly 8% appearing once. These data were also filed under a second study, of yellow fever vaccine responses in identical twins.

Input material: PBMCs. These receptors originate from a woman aged 18-29 years in good health. CDR3s include the opening cysteine and the closing phenylalanine or tryptophan. The D gene is left open where the match is weak. Size is stated for part of the rows, as once, few or many counts, or as a class when the clone is expanded.

v_call	clone_size	j_call	d_call	cdr3_nt	cdr3_aa
TRBV24-1	.	TRBJ2-3	.	TGTGCCACCAGTGAATTAGCAGCCGATACGCAGTATTTT	CATSELAADTQYF
TRBV7-2	.	TRBJ2-7	.	TGTGCCAGCAGGAAACAGGGATACGAGCAGTACTTC	CASRKQGYEQYF
TRBV29-1	many	TRBJ2-3	TRBD2	TGCAGCGCCCTGGGACTAGCTATGAGCACAGATACGCAGTATTTT	CSALGLAMSTDTQYF
TRBV12-3/TRBV12-4	few	TRBJ1-3	.	TGTGCCAGCAGACTACAGGGCATCTCTGGAAACACCATATATTTT	CASRLQGISGNTIYF
TRBV5-1	few	TRBJ1-1	.	TGCGCCAGCAGGCAGGTGGGAGGGACTGAAGCTTTCTTT	CASRQVGGTEAFF
TRBV2	.	TRBJ2-2	.	TGTGCCAGCAGTGCAGGGAGTTCGAACACCGGGGAGCTGTTTTTT	CASSAGSSNTGELFF
TRBV12-3/TRBV12-4	many	TRBJ2-6	.	TGTGCCAGCTCGGGAACTGGGGCCAACGTCCTGACTTTC	CASSGTGANVLTF
TRBV21-1	.	TRBJ2-2	.	TGTGCCAGCACAGCTCCCCCACAAGCGGGAGAGGTCGCCGGGGAGCTGTTTTTT	CASTAPPQAGEVAGELFF
TRBV5-1	few	TRBJ2-5	.	TGCGCCAGCAGCTTGGATGTTGGGACCCAGTACTTC	CASSLDVGTQYF
TRBV11-2	.	TRBJ2-6	TRBD2	TGTGCCAGCAGCTTAGTTTCTAGCGGGAGGTCCTCTGGGGCCAACGTCCTGACTTTC	CASSLVSSGRSSGANVLTF
TRBV5-1	.	TRBJ2-7	.	TGCGCCAGCAGCTTGAAGGGGTCTCCGAGCGAGCAGTACTTC	CASSLKGSPSEQYF
TRBV11-1	.	TRBJ2-1	.	TGTGCCAGCAGCTTAGACCCTCCGGTCAGCTCCTACAATGAGCAGTTCTTC	CASSLDPPVSSYNEQFF
TRBV7-9	many	TRBJ1-4	TRBD1	TGTGCCAGCAGCTACTCAGGGGGTGGTAATGAAAAACTGTTTTTT	CASSYSGGGNEKLFF
TRBV20-1	few	TRBJ2-2	TRBD2	TGCAGTGCCGCCAAGTCAGCGGGGGAGAACACCGGGGAGCTGTTTTTT	CSAAKSAGENTGELFF
TRBV7-9	.	TRBJ2-5	.	TGTGCCAGCAGCCCACCGGTCGGACGGGAGACCCAGTACTTC	CASSPPVGRETQYF
TRBV11-2	.	TRBJ2-7	.	TGTGCCAGCAGCTTAGATGTGCGGGATGACCACGAGCAGTACTTC	CASSLDVRDDHEQYF
TRBV7-9	.	TRBJ2-2	.	TGTGCCAGCAGCTTTGTTCGCAGGGGCACCGGGGAGCTGTTTTTT	CASSFVRRGTGELFF
TRBV5-1	.	TRBJ2-1	TRBD2	TGCGCCAGCCAGCGGACTAGCGGGGGGGTCGGGTCCTACAATGAGCAGTTCTTC	CASQRTSGGVGSYNEQFF
TRBV7-2	few	TRBJ2-4	TRBD1	TGTGCCAGCAGCTCGGACACAGGGGGAGCCAAAAACATTCAGTACTTC	CASSSDTGGAKNIQYF
TRBV5-1	few	TRBJ2-2	.	TGCGCCAGCAGCTTAATCACAGGGACCGGGGAGCTGTTTTTT	CASSLITGTGELFF
TRBV3-1	.	TRBJ1-6	.	TGTGCCAGCAGCCGGGGGGAGAATTCACCCCTCCACTTT	CASSRGENSPLHF
TRBV18	.	TRBJ2-3	.	TGTGCCAGCTGGCGCGAAAGGGGTGGCGGCACAGATACGCAGTATTTT	CASWRERGGGTDTQYF
TRBV10-1	.	TRBJ2-3	.	TGCGCCAGCAGTGAGTCCCCGCTTGTCATGAGCACAGATACGCAGTATTTT	CASSESPLVMSTDTQYF
TRBV27	.	TRBJ2-1	.	TGTGCCAGCACCCCAGGGGGAGGGCGAAACAATGAGCAGTTCTTC	CASTPGGGRNNEQFF
TRBV6-2/TRBV6-3	.	TRBJ2-7	.	TGTGCCAGCAGCACGACTAGTGATCTCGAGCAGTACTTC	CASSTTSDLEQYF
TRBV28	.	TRBJ2-1	TRBD2	TGTGCCAGCAGTCGGTCGGCGGGAGAGAGGTACAATGAGCAGTTCTTC	CASSRSAGERYNEQFF
TRBV6-5	.	TRBJ1-2	TRBD1	TGTGCCAGCAGTTCCGACAGGGGCCGGAGTCTGTATGGCTACACCTTC	CASSSDRGRSLYGYTF
TRBV4-2	many	TRBJ2-1	.	TGTGCCAGCAGCCAATGGGGGGTGTCAGCGAATGAGCAGTTCTTC	CASSQWGVSANEQFF
TRBV28	.	TRBJ2-7	TRBD1	TGTGCCAGCAGTTTATCAGGGGGCCGCTTCTACGAGCAGTACTTC	CASSLSGGRFYEQYF
TRBV6-2/TRBV6-3	few	TRBJ2-1	TRBD1	TGTGCCAGCAGCACCAGGGAAGGGGACAGGGCTGACAATGAGCAGTTCTTC	CASSTREGDRADNEQFF
TRBV5-1	many	TRBJ2-1	.	TGCGCCAGCAGCTTGGTTACGGGGCCGAGCTCCTACAATGAGCAGTTCTTC	CASSLVTGPSSYNEQFF
TRBV7-2	few	TRBJ2-1	TRBD2	TGTGCCAGCAGCCCCGCACTAGCGGGGGGGCCAGCTGAGCAGTTCTTC	CASSPALAGGPAEQFF
TRBV12-3/TRBV12-4	many	TRBJ2-3	.	TGTGCCAGCAGCATCCTTGGGGGGAGTACGCAGTATTTT	CASSILGGSTQYF
TRBV29-1	many	TRBJ2-7	TRBD1	TGCAGCGTTTGGGACAGACCCTACGAGCAGTACTTC	CSVWDRPYEQYF
TRBV6-1	few	TRBJ2-3	TRBD2	TGTGCCGCAAATAGCGGGATGGGGTCCACAGATACGCAGTATTTT	CAANSGMGSTDTQYF
TRBV29-1	few	TRBJ2-5	.	TGCAGCGTTGAATGCCGGACCCCGAGGGAGACCCAGTACTTC	CSVECRTPRETQYF
TRBV4-3	few	TRBJ2-1	TRBD1	TGCGCCAGCAGCCAAGACCCCCCCAGAGGGACAGGGACGGACAATGAGCAGTTCTTC	CASSQDPPRGTGTDNEQFF
TRBV5-1	many	TRBJ2-7	TRBD2	TGCGCCAGCAGCTGGACTAGCAGCGAGCAGTACTTC	CASSWTSSEQYF
TRBV7-9	few	TRBJ2-2	TRBD1	TGTGCCAGCGGAGACCGGGACAGGGAGACCGGGGAGCTGTTTTTT	CASGDRDRETGELFF
TRBV28	.	TRBJ2-1	.	TGTGCCAGCAGATCGAATGGGGGTCTCCTCAATGAGCAGTTCTTC	CASRSNGGLLNEQFF
TRBV11-1	.	TRBJ1-4	.	TGTGCCAGCAGCCCCGGACCTAGTCTGGATGAAAAACTGTTTTTT	CASSPGPSLDEKLFF